This is a list of T cell receptor beta chains from one sample in a study of monozygotic twins with inflammatory bowel disease. TCRdb derives one entry per CDR3 protein from the 5' RACE reads, leaving out DNA. The sample includes approximately 400,000 distinct CDR3 sequences. Sequenced: blood. Receptors were obtained from a human donor with ulcerative colitis or Crohn's disease, or a healthy co-twin of an affected twin (not recorded which). CDR3s include the opening cysteine and the closing phenylalanine or tryptophan.

CDR3aa: CASSPSNNNYGYTF; v_gene: TRBV18; j_gene: TRBJ1-2
CDR3aa: CASSLRASDTEAFF; v_gene: TRBV5-1; j_gene: TRBJ1-1
CDR3aa: CSARGQGNSPLHF; v_gene: TRBV20-1; j_gene: TRBJ1-6
CDR3aa: CASSPPKALATNNEQFF; v_gene: TRBV5-1; j_gene: TRBJ2-1
CDR3aa: CATGVAGGLSLNEQFF; v_gene: TRBV7-9; j_gene: TRBJ2-1
CDR3aa: CASTPNQGGAIPIRYTF; v_gene: TRBV12-3/TRBV12-4; j_gene: TRBJ1-2
CDR3aa: CASSRDRGADTQYF; v_gene: TRBV28; j_gene: TRBJ2-3
CDR3aa: CASSVTSNYGYTF; v_gene: TRBV9; j_gene: TRBJ1-2
CDR3aa: CASSKEVEEETQYF; v_gene: TRBV21-1; j_gene: TRBJ2-5
CDR3aa: CSASRGQFYEQFF; v_gene: TRBV20-1; j_gene: TRBJ2-1
CDR3aa: CASSADGTGTDTQYF; v_gene: TRBV7-9; j_gene: TRBJ2-3
CDR3aa: CASSEGLAGAPYEQYF; v_gene: TRBV7-2; j_gene: TRBJ2-7
CDR3aa: CASSLGASRQLFF; v_gene: TRBV5-6; j_gene: TRBJ1-4
CDR3aa: CASSLVGGSGYTF; v_gene: TRBV7-2; j_gene: TRBJ1-2
CDR3aa: CSARGGTSRGIDTQYF; v_gene: TRBV20-1; j_gene: TRBJ2-3
CDR3aa: CASSFGQGLRDTQYF; v_gene: TRBV7-3; j_gene: TRBJ2-3
CDR3aa: CSASPTSGRADTQYF; v_gene: TRBV20-1; j_gene: TRBJ2-3
CDR3aa: CASSDAGGTDTQYF; v_gene: TRBV7-2; j_gene: TRBJ2-3
CDR3aa: CASGLVQWGEEHYEQYF; v_gene: TRBV12-5; j_gene: TRBJ2-7
CDR3aa: CASSLLGAPGTQYF; v_gene: TRBV12-3/TRBV12-4; j_gene: TRBJ2-5
CDR3aa: CASSRLGESTDTQYF; v_gene: TRBV3-1; j_gene: TRBJ2-3
CDR3aa: CSASDRINGKLFF; v_gene: TRBV20-1; j_gene: TRBJ1-4
CDR3aa: CASSPVGLAEPTGEQYF; v_gene: TRBV18; j_gene: TRBJ2-7
CDR3aa: CASSEGTSPREQYF; v_gene: TRBV2; j_gene: TRBJ2-7
CDR3aa: CASSARGQYGLQPQHF; v_gene: TRBV6-1; j_gene: TRBJ1-5
CDR3aa: CASSAGTSGYQETQYF; v_gene: TRBV12-3/TRBV12-4; j_gene: TRBJ2-5
CDR3aa: CASSGLGEQYF; v_gene: TRBV5-6; j_gene: TRBJ2-7
CDR3aa: CASSSTMNTGELFF; v_gene: TRBV12-3/TRBV12-4; j_gene: TRBJ2-2
CDR3aa: CASSFGTGNTIYF; v_gene: TRBV6-5; j_gene: TRBJ1-3
CDR3aa: CSASRAETEAFF; v_gene: TRBV20-1; j_gene: TRBJ1-1
CDR3aa: CASSFWMYEQYF; v_gene: TRBV7-2; j_gene: TRBJ2-7
CDR3aa: CSARDGGNVNTEAFF; v_gene: TRBV20-1; j_gene: TRBJ1-1
CDR3aa: CASSFTGTEQYF; v_gene: TRBV7-2; j_gene: TRBJ2-7
CDR3aa: CASDRGRGIGTEAFF; v_gene: TRBV19; j_gene: TRBJ1-1
CDR3aa: CASSSGTGMIQPQHF; v_gene: TRBV7-8; j_gene: TRBJ1-5
CDR3aa: CSVGPGFGSGYTF; v_gene: TRBV29-1; j_gene: TRBJ1-2
CDR3aa: CASGTGTGSTEAFF; v_gene: TRBV18; j_gene: TRBJ1-1
CDR3aa: CASSFSAVGNQPQHF; v_gene: TRBV7-9; j_gene: TRBJ1-5
CDR3aa: CASRGERYGYTF; v_gene: TRBV2; j_gene: TRBJ1-2
CDR3aa: CASSQWTGRDTQYF; v_gene: TRBV4-1; j_gene: TRBJ2-3